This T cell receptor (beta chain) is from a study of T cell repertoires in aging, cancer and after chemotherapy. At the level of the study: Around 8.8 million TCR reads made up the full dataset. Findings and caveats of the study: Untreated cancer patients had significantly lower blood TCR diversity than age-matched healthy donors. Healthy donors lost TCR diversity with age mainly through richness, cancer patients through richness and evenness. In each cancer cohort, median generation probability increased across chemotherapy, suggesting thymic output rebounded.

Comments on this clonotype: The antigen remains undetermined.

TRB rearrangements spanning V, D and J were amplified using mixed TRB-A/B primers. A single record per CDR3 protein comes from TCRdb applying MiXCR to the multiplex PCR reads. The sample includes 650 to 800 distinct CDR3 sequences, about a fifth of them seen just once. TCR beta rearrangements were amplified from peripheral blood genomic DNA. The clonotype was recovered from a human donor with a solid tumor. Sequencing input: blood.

Written as DNA, the CDR3 is TGCAGTGCTGGGGCGTCAGTGGGTCAGCCCCAGCATTTT. Translating gives CSAGASVGQPQHF. The chain is built from TRBV20-1 and TRBJ1-5; D is possibly TRBD1 (5 bases). Trimming left V 5 bases short and J 6 bases short, with 14 bases between. Germline V CDR1 and CDR2: DFQATT, SNEGSKA (reference sequence). The CDR3 extends over 13 amino acids.